This TCR beta chain was sequenced in a study of graft-versus-host responses after intestinal transplantation. Study-level information: Every recipient had anti-thymocyte globulin induction and 2 to 4 years of tacrolimus plus steroids. General study findings and limits: GvH clones were identified in recipient marrow, with some first appearing in ileum or blood.

This CDR3 is built from 17 residues. Germline V gene sequence: CDR1 SQVTM, CDR2 ANQGSEA. Unmatched junction bases numbered 15, after V lost 1 base and J lost 9 bases. Only in-frame clones appear in the TCRdb table, and some are missing; sequencing was by immunoSEQ multiplex PCR. The table has roughly 77,000 clones, roughly 90% seen once. As concerns this clone: Its antigen is currently unknown.

The TCR originated in a human donor who received an intestinal transplant. The sequencing used unstimulated CD8+ T cells sorted from spleen or lymph node cells, collected before intestinal transplant. The chain uses TRBV29-1 and TRBJ1-4; 9 positions match TRBD1. This CDR3 is CSVEVRGPGTGSQKLFF. The CDR3 bases are TGCAGCGTTGAAGTACGGGGGCCGGGGACAGGGTCGCAAAAACTGTTTTTT.